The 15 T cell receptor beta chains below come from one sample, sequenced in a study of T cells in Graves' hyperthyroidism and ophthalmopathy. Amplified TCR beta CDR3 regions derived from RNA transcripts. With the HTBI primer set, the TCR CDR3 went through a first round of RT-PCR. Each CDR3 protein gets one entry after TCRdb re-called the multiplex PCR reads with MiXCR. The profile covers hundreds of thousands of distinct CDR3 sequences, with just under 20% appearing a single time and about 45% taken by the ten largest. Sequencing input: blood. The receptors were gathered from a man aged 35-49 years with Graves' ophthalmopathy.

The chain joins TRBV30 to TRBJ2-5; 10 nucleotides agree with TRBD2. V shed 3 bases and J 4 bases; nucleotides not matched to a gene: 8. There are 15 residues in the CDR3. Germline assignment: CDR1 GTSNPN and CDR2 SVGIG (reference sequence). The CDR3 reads CAWRVGLAASETQYF. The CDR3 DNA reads TGTGCCTGGAGGGTCGGACTAGCGGCCTCAGAGACCCAGTACTTC.

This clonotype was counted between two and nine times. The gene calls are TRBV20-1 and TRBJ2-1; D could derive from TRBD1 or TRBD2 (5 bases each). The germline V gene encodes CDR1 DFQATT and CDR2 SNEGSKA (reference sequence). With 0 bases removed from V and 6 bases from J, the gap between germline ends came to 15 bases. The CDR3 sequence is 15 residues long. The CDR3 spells CSARDPRGQGNEQFF. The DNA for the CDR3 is TGCAGTGCTAGAGATCCGAGGGGTCAGGGCAATGAGCAGTTCTTC.

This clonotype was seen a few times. The CDR3 DNA reads TGCAGTGCCGAGAGGTGGACCGGGGAAAGGAGGAACACTGAAGCTTTCTTT. Its protein product is CSAERWTGERRNTEAFF. The chain recombines TRBV20-1 with TRBJ1-1; the D is unclear. The V end lost 6 bases, the J end lost 1 base, and 24 bases lay between the germline ends. The CDR3 loop spans 17 amino acids. Germline CDR1 reads DFQATT; CDR2 reads SNEGSKA (reference sequence).

In DNA, the CDR3 is TGTGCCAGCAGATTAGAGACAGCTTCCCATCAGCCCCAGCATTTT. It is translated as CASRLETASHQPQHF. The V gene is TRBV6-1, the J gene TRBJ1-5; weak D call: TRBD1 (5 bases). This CDR3 contains 15 residues. V shed 6 bases and J shed 5 bases, with 17 bases lying between them. Per germline, CDR1 MNHNS and CDR2 SASEGT.

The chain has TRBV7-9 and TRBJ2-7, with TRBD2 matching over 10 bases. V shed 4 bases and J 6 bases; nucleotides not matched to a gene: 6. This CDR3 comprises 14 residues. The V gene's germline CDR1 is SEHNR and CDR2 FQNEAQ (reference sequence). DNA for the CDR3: TGTGCCAGCAGCTCCCTAGCGGGAGACGGCGAGCAGTACTTC. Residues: CASSSLAGDGEQYF.

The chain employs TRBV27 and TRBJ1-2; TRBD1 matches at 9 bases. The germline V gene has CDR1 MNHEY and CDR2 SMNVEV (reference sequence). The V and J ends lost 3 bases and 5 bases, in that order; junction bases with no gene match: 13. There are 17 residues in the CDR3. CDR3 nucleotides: TGTGCCAGCAGTTTTTACCCCCTCCGGGACAGGGTATATGGCTACACCTTC. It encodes CASSFYPLRDRVYGYTF.

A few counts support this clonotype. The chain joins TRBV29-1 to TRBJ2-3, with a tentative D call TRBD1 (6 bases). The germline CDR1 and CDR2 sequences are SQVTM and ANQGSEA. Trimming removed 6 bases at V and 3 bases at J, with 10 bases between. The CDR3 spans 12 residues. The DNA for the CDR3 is TGCAGCGTGGGGACATATACAGATACGCAGTATTTT. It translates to CSVGTYTDTQYF.

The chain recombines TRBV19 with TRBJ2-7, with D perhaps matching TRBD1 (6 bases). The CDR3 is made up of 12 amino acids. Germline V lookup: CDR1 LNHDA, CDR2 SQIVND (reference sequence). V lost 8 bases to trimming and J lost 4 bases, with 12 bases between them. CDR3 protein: CASGQHYYEQYF. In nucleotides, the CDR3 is TGTGCCAGTGGACAGCACTATTACGAGCAGTACTTC. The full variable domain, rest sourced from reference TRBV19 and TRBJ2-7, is DGGITQSPKYLFRKEGQNVTLSCEQNLNHDAMYWYRQDPGQGLRLIYYSQIVNDFQKGDIAEGYSVSREKKESFPLTVTSAQKNPTAFYLCASGQHYYEQYFGPGTRLTVT.

The CDR3 nucleotides are TGTGCCACCAGTGATTTACGGGATACGCAGCATTTT. Translation: CATSDLRDTQHF. V is TRBV24-1 and J is TRBJ1-5; D call uncertain. Deletions cut 1 base from V and 13 bases from J, with 10 bases between. Germline values: CDR1 KGHDR, CDR2 SFDVKD. The CDR3 consists of 12 residues.

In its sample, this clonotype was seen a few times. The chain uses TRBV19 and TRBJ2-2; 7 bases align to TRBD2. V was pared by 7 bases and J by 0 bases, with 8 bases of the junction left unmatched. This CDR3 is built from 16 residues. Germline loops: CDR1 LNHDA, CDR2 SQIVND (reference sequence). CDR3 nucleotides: TGTGCCAGTACCTGGGGGGGGAAAGCGAACACCGGGGAGCTGTTTTTT. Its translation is CASTWGGKANTGELFF.

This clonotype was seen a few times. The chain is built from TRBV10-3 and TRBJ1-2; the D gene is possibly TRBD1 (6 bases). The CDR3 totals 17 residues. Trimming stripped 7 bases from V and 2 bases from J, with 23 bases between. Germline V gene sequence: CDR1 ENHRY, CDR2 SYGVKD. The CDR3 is CAITGLGQGLSNYGYTF. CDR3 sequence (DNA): TGTGCCATCACCGGGCTGGGCCAGGGGCTGAGCAACTATGGCTACACCTTC.

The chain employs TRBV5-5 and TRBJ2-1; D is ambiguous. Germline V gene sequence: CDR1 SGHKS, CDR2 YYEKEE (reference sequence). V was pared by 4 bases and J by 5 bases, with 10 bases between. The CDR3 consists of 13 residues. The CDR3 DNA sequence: TGTGCCAGCAGCCCACTGCCGGACAATGAGCAGTTCTTC. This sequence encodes CASSPLPDNEQFF.

The CDR3 is CASSSSTGRGDTQYF. The CDR3 DNA follows: TGTGCCAGCAGCTCCTCGACAGGGAGGGGAGATACGCAGTATTTT. V gene TRBV7-6 combines with J gene TRBJ2-3; D may correspond to TRBD1 or TRBD2 (7 bases each). From germline, CDR1 is SGHVS and CDR2 FNYEAQ. Trimming removed 4 bases at V and 5 bases at J, with 16 bases between. This CDR3 has 15 amino acids.

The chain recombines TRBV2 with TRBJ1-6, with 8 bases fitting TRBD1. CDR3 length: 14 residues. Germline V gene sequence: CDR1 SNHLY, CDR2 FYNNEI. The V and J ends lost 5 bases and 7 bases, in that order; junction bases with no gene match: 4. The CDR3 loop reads CASSSRTGNSPLHF. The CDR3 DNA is TGTGCCAGCAGTTCTCGGACAGGGAATTCACCCCTCCACTTT.

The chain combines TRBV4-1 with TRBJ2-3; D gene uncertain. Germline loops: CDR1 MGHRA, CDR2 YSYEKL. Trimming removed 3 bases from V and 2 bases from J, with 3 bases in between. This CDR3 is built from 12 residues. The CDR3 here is CASSQHTDTQYF. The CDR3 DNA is TGCGCCAGCAGCCAGCACACAGATACGCAGTATTTT.